Here is one TCR beta chain with its context. The antigen is unknown. These data come from a study of response to subunit inactivated influenza vaccine. Study-wide points: Each seasonal influenza vaccination, the authors suggested, recruits few new T cells.

There are 14 residues in the CDR3. The germline CDR1 and CDR2 sequences are LNHNV and YYDKDF (reference sequence). Trimming left V 8 bases short and J 2 bases short, with 14 bases between. TCRdb redid the calling of the RT-PCR reads with MiXCR, one entry per CDR3 protein. The sample carries around 540,000 distinct CDR3 sequences, approximately 12% recorded once. Sequenced here: PBMCs from blood, sampled on the day of vaccination. V is TRBV15 and J is TRBJ2-3; D is possibly TRBD1 or TRBD2 (6 bases each). This sequence was found in a man aged 50 to 60 who received an inactivated influenza vaccine. For the CDR3, the DNA is TGTGCCACCGGTCTAGGGGGGTTCACAGATACGCAGTATTTT. Residues: CATGLGGFTDTQYF. Together with reference TRBV15 and TRBJ2-3, the CDR3 gives the full variable domain: DAMVIQNPRYQVTQFGKPVTLSCSQTLNHNVMYWYQQKSSQAPKLLFHYYDKDFNNEADTPDNFQSRRPNTSFCFLDIRSPGLGDTAMYLCATGLGGFTDTQYFGPGTRLTVL.